These 30 T cell receptor beta chains came from one sample sequenced in a study of T cell responses to AZD1222 COVID-19 vaccine. Some clones are missing from TCRdb's copy, which holds only in-frame ones; the method was immunoSEQ multiplex PCR. The sample includes over 65,000 clones, about 90% of them seen just once. Sequencing was performed on peripheral blood, taken on day 0 of AZD1222 vaccination. Every receptor here comes from an adult in good health.

This chain connects TRBV25-1 to TRBJ2-3, with 12 bases that match TRBD1. Germline trimming cut 2 bases from V and 2 bases from J; bases unmatched to any gene: 2. Germline CDR1 reads MGHDK; CDR2 reads SYGVNS. The CDR3 loop spans 16 amino acids. CDR3 sequence: CASSEGTGGFTDTQYF. The CDR3 bases are TGTGCCAGCAGTGAAGGGACAGGGGGCTTCACAGATACGCAGTATTTT.

This clone was observed a few times. The V gene is TRBV2, the J gene TRBJ1-4; 9 nucleotides line up with TRBD1. This CDR3 has 18 amino acids. Germline-derived CDR1 and CDR2 are SNHLY and FYNNEI. With V trimmed by 5 bases and J by 2 bases, 12 bases remained unmatched. The CDR3 region is CASSQQGAQYYTNEKLFF. CDR3 in DNA: TGTGCCAGCAGTCAACAGGGGGCGCAGTATTACACTAATGAAAAACTGTTTTTT.

The table lists this clone with a count of one. The chain employs TRBV6-5 and TRBJ1-2; 7 bases are shared with TRBD1. Germline CDR1 MNHEY, CDR2 SVGAGI. V shed 5 bases and J 4 bases; nucleotides not matched to a gene: 10. The CDR3 covers 15 residues. Here the CDR3 reads CASSPGRGGSYGYTF. CDR3 in DNA: TGTGCCAGCAGTCCCGGGAGAGGGGGCAGCTATGGCTACACCTTC.

V is TRBV6-5 and J is TRBJ2-7, with 7 bases that match TRBD1. The CDR3 has 14 residues. Trimming took 0 bases from V and 3 from J; bases not matched to a gene: 2. Looked up from germline, CDR1 is MNHEY and CDR2 is SVGAGI. The CDR3 DNA sequence: TGTGCCAGCAGTTACTCCAGACAGGGCTACGAGCAGTACTTC. It encodes CASSYSRQGYEQYF.

The chain joins TRBV12-2 to TRBJ2-1; the D call of TRBD2 is as the table states it, not checked on the DNA. TRBV12-2 counts as a pseudogene. The CDR3 extends over 15 amino acids. The CDR3 nucleotides read TGTGCAAGTCGCCCCCGTGGGGGAGGGCCGCATGAGCAGTTCTTC. This sequence encodes CASRPRGGGPHEQFF.

This rearrangement joins TRBV7-2 to TRBJ2-3; D gene uncertain. Germline CDR1 reads SGHTA; CDR2 reads FQGNSA. The CDR3 extends over 11 amino acids. V lost 3 bases and J 4 bases, leaving 2 bases between the germline ends. CDR3 sequence (DNA): TGTGCCAGCAGCTTCTCAGATACGCAGTATTTT. It encodes CASSFSDTQYF.

The CDR3 loop reads CASRDSSQETQYF. The DNA of the CDR3 is TGCGCCAGCAGGGACAGTAGCCAAGAGACCCAGTACTTC. This chain links TRBV10-2 with TRBJ2-5; D possibly corresponds to TRBD1 (6 bases). With 6 bases removed from V and 1 base from J, the gap between germline ends came to 9 bases. CDR3 length: 13 residues. Germline CDR1 reads WSHSY; CDR2 reads SAAADI.

V usage is TRBV24-1 and J usage is TRBJ2-5; 7 bases agree with TRBD2. Trimming cost V 0 bases and J 1 base; bases outside gene matches: 4. Germline loops: CDR1 KGHDR, CDR2 SFDVKD. The CDR3 is 16 amino acids. CDR3 DNA sequence: TGTGCCACCAGTGATTTGAGCGGGAACCGCCAAGAGACCCAGTACTTC. It is translated as CATSDLSGNRQETQYF.

The table lists this clone with a count of one. The chain links TRBV4-1 to TRBJ1-2, with 11 bases aligning to TRBD1. V shed 3 bases, J shed 8 bases, and the junction held 8 bases outside the gene matches. The CDR3 has 15 residues. Germline CDR1 reads MGHRA; CDR2 reads YSYEKL. CDR3 nucleotide sequence: TGCGCCAGCAGCCACCCCGGACAGGGGGCAGTAGGCTACACCTTC. This encodes CASSHPGQGAVGYTF.

V usage is TRBV25-1 and J usage is TRBJ1-1; D unresolved. This CDR3 spans 12 amino acids. The germline V gene encodes CDR1 MGHDK and CDR2 SYGVNS. The germline V and J ends were trimmed by 3 bases and 3 bases, with 5 bases remaining between them. CDR3 protein: CASSDSYTEAFF. The CDR3 coding sequence is TGTGCCAGCAGTGACTCCTACACTGAAGCTTTCTTT.

As DNA, the CDR3 is TGTGCCAGCAGAGGGTTAGGGGTGGATGGCTACACCTTC. Translated, it gives CASRGLGVDGYTF. The chain uses TRBV7-2 and TRBJ1-2; a possible D gene is TRBD1 (5 bases). In germline, CDR1 is SGHTA, CDR2 FQGNSA. Between the trimmed V and J ends, which lost 6 bases and 6 bases, there was a span of 14 bases. There are 13 residues in the CDR3.

The chain couples TRBV9 to TRBJ1-1, with D perhaps matching TRBD1 (5 bases). The CDR3 covers 14 residues. V lost 3 bases to trimming and J lost 6 bases, with 15 bases between them. Germline CDR1 and CDR2: SGDLS and YYNGEE. In DNA form, the CDR3 reads TGTGCCAGCAGCGCGGGAAGGGGTCTGGCTGAAGCTTTCTTT. Amino acids: CASSAGRGLAEAFF.

The chain couples TRBV27 to TRBJ2-1; D perhaps matches TRBD2 (6 bases). V gave up 8 bases and J gave up 2 bases, with 19 bases separating them. Germline V lookup: CDR1 MNHEY, CDR2 SMNVEV (reference sequence). This CDR3 contains 16 residues. CDR3 protein: CASSASGGPTYNEQFF. The CDR3 coding sequence is TGTGCCAGCTCTGCTTCAGGAGGGCCGACCTACAATGAGCAGTTCTTC.

The chain combines TRBV6-5 with TRBJ2-1, with D possibly matching TRBD1 (6 bases). Germline values: CDR1 MNHEY, CDR2 SVGAGI. V lost 7 bases to trimming and J lost 3 bases, with 13 bases between them. This CDR3 comprises 14 residues. CDR3 coding DNA: TGTGCCAGCACACCCCAGGGGTACTACAATGAGCAGTTCTTC. It is translated as CASTPQGYYNEQFF.

The J gene is TRBJ1-2, the V gene TRBV28, with a weak D call TRBD1 (6 bases). V gave up 10 bases and J gave up 6 bases, with 15 bases separating them. Germline CDR1 MDHEN, CDR2 SYDVKM. This CDR3 region has 12 residues. CDR3 residues: CATYSGGHGYTF. Written as DNA, the CDR3 is TGTGCCACCTATTCGGGGGGCCATGGCTACACCTTC.

The chain combines TRBV13 with TRBJ1-4; tentatively, D is TRBD1 (5 bases). The CDR3 runs 16 residues. The germline V gene encodes CDR1 PRHDT and CDR2 FYEKMQ (reference sequence). V lost 0 bases to trimming and J lost 4 bases, with 12 bases between them. The CDR3 region is CASSLGYGANNEKLFF. In DNA form, the CDR3 reads TGTGCCAGCAGCTTAGGCTACGGGGCGAATAATGAAAAACTGTTTTTT. Drawing the rest from reference TRBV13 and TRBJ1-4, the complete variable domain is AAGVIQSPRHLIKEKRETATLKCYPIPRHDTVYWYQQGPGQDPQFLISFYEKMQSDKGSIPDRFSAQQFSDYHSELNMSSLELGDSALYFCASSLGYGANNEKLFFGSGTQLSVL.

The chain carries TRBV6-6 and TRBJ1-3; D remains ambiguous. Germline V gives CDR1 MNHNY, CDR2 SVGAGI (reference sequence). The V end lost 0 bases, the J end lost 0 bases, and 6 bases lay between the germline ends. This CDR3 comprises 15 residues. Here the CDR3 DNA reads TGTGCCAGCAGTTACTCGCCAGGCTCTGGAAACACCATATATTTT. It yields the protein CASSYSPGSGNTIYF.

The V call is TRBV27, the J call TRBJ1-3; D unclear. The germline gives CDR1 MNHEY, CDR2 SMNVEV (reference sequence). The V end was cut by 2 bases, the J end by 0 bases, with 11 bases between. CDR3 length equals 16 residues. For the CDR3, the DNA is TGTGCCAGCAGTTTAGTTTCAGGATACTCTGGAAACACCATATATTTT. Translating it yields CASSLVSGYSGNTIYF.

The chain combines TRBV10-3 with TRBJ2-5, with 7 bases identical to TRBD2. CDR3 length equals 14 residues. Germline loops: CDR1 ENHRY, CDR2 SYGVKD. V lost 8 bases to trimming and J lost 1 base; unmatched junction nucleotides: 7. The CDR3 coding sequence is TGTGCCATCGGTCTTAGCGGGTCCCAAGAGACCCAGTACTTC. Its translation: CAIGLSGSQETQYF.

The chain is built from TRBV27 and TRBJ2-2; either TRBD1 or TRBD2 may fit D (5 bases each). Germline CDR1 reads MNHEY; CDR2 reads SMNVEV (reference sequence). V was clipped by 3 bases and J by 0 bases, with 14 bases between them. This CDR3 comprises 17 residues. The CDR3 bases are TGTGCCAGCAGTTTCATCCCTGGGACGACGAACACCGGGGAGCTGTTTTTT. Its translation: CASSFIPGTTNTGELFF.

The rearrangement uses TRBV6-6 and TRBJ1-5; no clear D gene. V gave up 5 bases and J gave up 0 bases, with 17 bases separating them. The CDR3 totals 17 residues. The germline V gene has CDR1 MNHNY and CDR2 SVGAGI (reference sequence). CDR3 residues: CASSPNLGGYSNQPQHF. The CDR3 bases are TGTGCCAGCAGTCCGAACCTAGGAGGGTATAGCAATCAGCCCCAGCATTTT.

This clone was recorded only once. The V gene is TRBV7-2, the J gene TRBJ1-1; no firm D call. Germline-derived CDR1 and CDR2 are SGHTA and FQGNSA. Trimming took 4 bases from V and 1 from J, leaving 16 bases between them. The CDR3 totals 16 residues. CDR3 sequence reads: CASSSKRVAKNTEAFF. CDR3 nucleotides: TGTGCCAGCAGCTCAAAGCGGGTCGCCAAGAACACTGAAGCTTTCTTT.

This chain connects TRBV28 to TRBJ1-1, with a possible D match to TRBD1 (5 bases). This CDR3 contains 13 residues. The V gene lost 4 bases and the J gene lost 1 base, with 7 bases spanning the gap. Germline V gene sequence: CDR1 MDHEN, CDR2 SYDVKM. Here the CDR3 DNA reads TGTGCCAGCAGTTGGGGGGGGAACACTGAAGCTTTCTTT. Encoded protein: CASSWGGNTEAFF.

The chain has TRBV19 and TRBJ2-2, with 7 bases lining up with TRBD1. V shed 1 base and J 4 bases; nucleotides not matched to a gene: 3. The length of the CDR3 is 15 residues. Germline V gene sequence: CDR1 LNHDA, CDR2 SQIVND (reference sequence). This chain's CDR3 is CASSIVGQSTGELFF. The CDR3 DNA reads TGTGCCAGTAGTATAGTGGGACAGAGCACCGGGGAGCTGTTTTTT. The full variable domain, in which reference TRBV19 and TRBJ2-2 provide the parts outside the CDR3, is DGGITQSPKYLFRKEGQNVTLSCEQNLNHDAMYWYRQDPGQGLRLIYYSQIVNDFQKGDIAEGYSVSREKKESFPLTVTSAQKNPTAFYLCASSIVGQSTGELFFGEGSRLTVL.

The chain is built from TRBV9 and TRBJ1-2; possibly TRBD1 for D (5 bases). CDR3 size: 15 residues. Germline V gives CDR1 SGDLS, CDR2 YYNGEE. V lost 0 bases and J lost 4, with 13 bases in between. CDR3 nucleotide sequence: TGTGCCAGCAGCGTAGACGGGGCAGCCTCCTATGGCTACACCTTC. Translation gives CASSVDGAASYGYTF.

This clone turned up a few times. The chain combines TRBV11-2 with TRBJ1-6; the D is unclear. The CDR3 loop spans 18 amino acids. The germline gives CDR1 SGHAT, CDR2 FQNNGV. Trimming shortened V by 2 bases and J by 0 bases, and 14 bases separated the two germline ends. The CDR3, as DNA: TGTGCCAGCAGCTTATCACTAGGACGGACCTCCTATAATTCACCCCTCCACTTT. Amino acids: CASSLSLGRTSYNSPLHF.

This sequence joins TRBV7-2 and TRBJ1-4, with TRBD1 matching 9 bases. CDR1 is SGHTA, CDR2 FQGNSA, per germline. The CDR3 totals 15 residues. V shed 4 bases and J 2 bases; nucleotides not matched to a gene: 2. The CDR3 here is CASSYTGGTNEKLFF. The CDR3 DNA reads as TGTGCCAGCAGCTATACAGGGGGCACTAATGAAAAACTGTTTTTT. The full variable domain, its missing parts supplied by reference TRBV7-2 and TRBJ1-4, is GAGVSQSPSNKVTEKGKDVELRCDPISGHTALYWYRQSLGQGLEFLIYFQGNSAPDKSGLPSDRFSAERTGGSVSTLTIQRTQQEDSAVYLCASSYTGGTNEKLFFGSGTQLSVL.

The chain employs TRBV5-1 and TRBJ2-5, with TRBD2 as a possible D gene (5 bases). CDR3 length: 13 residues. Deletions cut 4 bases from V and 5 bases from J, with 12 bases between. Germline CDR1 and CDR2: SGHRS and YFSETQ. The CDR3 DNA is TGCGCCAGCAGCCCGCGGGCCGGGGAGACCCAGTACTTC. It translates to CASSPRAGETQYF. Supplemented by reference TRBV5-1 and TRBJ2-5, the full variable domain reads KAGVTQTPRYLIKTRGQQVTLSCSPISGHRSVSWYQQTPGQGLQFLFEYFSETQRNKGNFPGRFSGRQFSNSRSEMNVSTLELGDSALYLCASSPRAGETQYFGPGTRLLVL.

The chain has TRBV27 and TRBJ1-2; D is uncertain. V lost 2 bases and J lost 8, with 12 bases in between. The CDR3 consists of 13 residues. Germline V gene sequence: CDR1 MNHEY, CDR2 SMNVEV (reference sequence). In DNA, the CDR3 is TGTGCCAGCAGTTTAACTTCGCCGGGGGGCTACACCTTC. This encodes CASSLTSPGGYTF.

The genes are TRBV28 and TRBJ2-7; D gene uncertain. The germline V gene encodes CDR1 MDHEN and CDR2 SYDVKM. Trimming left V 6 bases short and J 2 bases short, with 8 bases between. The CDR3 length is 12 residues. This CDR3 is CASSIRAYEQYF. The DNA for the CDR3 is TGTGCCAGCAGCATACGCGCCTACGAGCAGTACTTC.